This note documents a single TCR beta chain sequence. Its antigen is currently not known. The input lacks base qualities; no much larger clone sits a single base away. Enrolling through a virtual design, the prospective study's participants ranged in age from about 18 to 89 years and lived across roughly 23 United States geographic areas. In the prospective study, participants were assigned to cohorts based on the clinical history participants reported in a screening survey and a study questionnaire. Exposed participants had been in contact with someone with a PCR-confirmed or clinician-diagnosed COVID-19 case within 2 weeks of study entry. In the prospective study, mobile phlebotomists collected whole blood, serum and a nasopharyngeal or oropharyngeal swab from each participant. Participants in the prospective study had the option to provide additional blood draws and questionnaires over an approximately two-month period. Blood samples from the prospective study were shipped frozen or at room temperature prior to DNA extraction.

This entry belongs to a study of blood T cell repertoires in COVID-19 (dated by TCRdb to the early 2020s). Regarding the research as a whole: Samples from collaborators originated in the United States, Italy and Spain and spanned both the acute and convalescent phases of COVID-19. Subjects who had been exposed to COVID-19, were actively infected with it, or had recovered from it provided the deeply sampled blood TCRbeta repertoires that made up the dataset. A de-identified subject ID, COVID-19 status, age in years and sex were almost always included in the sample metadata. The repertoires were made available in a free public database intended to serve as a resource for research on the immune response to SARS-CoV-2. Where available, HLA class I and class II types were taken from metadata supplied by the sample provider and were not determined by assay-based typing. The samples were drawn from two sources: the first 160 participants of the ongoing ImmuneRACE study, and 1,200 or so subjects contributed by 6 global collaborators. The prospective study material was composed of cDNA or gDNA derived from T cells, B-cell-depleted T cells, or PBMCs.

Here is what the overall study found, with its caveats: Clinical and demographic metadata were provided uncurated, with the amount varying by source and participant.

TCRbeta CDR3 regions were amplified from genomic DNA by means of the immunoSEQ Assay, a bias-controlled multiplex PCR. The authors' pipeline ran thus. Within the assay, amplification of reference gene primers was used to estimate how many nucleated cells each sample contained. To quantify the absolute abundance of each unique TCRbeta CDR3 rearrangement, sequence reads were collapsed and filtered. Productive Simpson clonality was computed per sample as the square root of Simpson's diversity index over productive rearrangements. In its TCRdb copy, this immuneACCESS table keeps in-frame sequences only and misses some clones. Where compared with another copy, unresolved V genes explain less than half of these, and the others have no known cause. V and J calls and clone size are those listed in that table; D and trimming were worked out from the DNA. The sample yields some 340,000 clones; over 90% were counted once. In total, the top ten clones hold roughly 3.9% of the sample.

Ends trimmed: V by 7 bases, J by 2 bases; bases unmatched to a gene: 26. The CDR3 runs 20 residues from the cysteine to the phenylalanine. CDR3 DNA is the only sequence kept; it has 60 bases, read in frame from the first base. The germline V gene provides CDR1 SGHRS and CDR2 YFSETQ. What was sequenced was PBMCs or T cells enriched from blood (not recorded which). The source is a woman aged 25 to 39 who had been exposed to COVID-19. Rearrangement joined TRBV5-1 to TRBJ1-2; the central 7 bases match TRBD1. The CDR3 protein sequence reads: CASQQLPQKGTEKSNYGYTF. The bases are TGCGCCAGCCAACAGTTGCCCCAAAAAGGGACAGAAAAATCAAACTATGGCTACACCTTC.